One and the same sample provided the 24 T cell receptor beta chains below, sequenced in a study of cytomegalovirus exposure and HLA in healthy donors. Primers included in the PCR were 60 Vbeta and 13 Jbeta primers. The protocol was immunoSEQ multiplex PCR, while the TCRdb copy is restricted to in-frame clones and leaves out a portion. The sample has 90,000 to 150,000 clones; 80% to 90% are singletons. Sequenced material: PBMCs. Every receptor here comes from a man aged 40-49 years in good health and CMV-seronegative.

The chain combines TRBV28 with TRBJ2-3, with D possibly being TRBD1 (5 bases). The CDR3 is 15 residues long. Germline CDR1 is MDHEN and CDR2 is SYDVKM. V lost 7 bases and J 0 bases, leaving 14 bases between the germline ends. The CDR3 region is CASTQGSYSTDTQYF. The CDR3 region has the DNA TGTGCCAGCACCCAGGGAAGTTATAGCACAGATACGCAGTATTTT. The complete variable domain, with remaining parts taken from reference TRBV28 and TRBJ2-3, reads DVKVTQSSRYLVKRTGEKVFLECVQDMDHENMFWYRQDPGLGLRLIYFSYDVKMKEKGDIPEGYSVSREKKERFSLILESASTNQTSMYLCASTQGSYSTDTQYFGPGTRLTVL.

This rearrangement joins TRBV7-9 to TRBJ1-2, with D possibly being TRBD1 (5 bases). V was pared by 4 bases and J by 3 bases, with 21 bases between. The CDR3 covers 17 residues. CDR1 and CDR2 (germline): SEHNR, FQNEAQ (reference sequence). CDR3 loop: CASSSPIPKEGDYGYTF. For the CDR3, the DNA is TGTGCCAGCAGCTCCCCTATACCCAAGGAAGGGGACTATGGCTACACCTTC.

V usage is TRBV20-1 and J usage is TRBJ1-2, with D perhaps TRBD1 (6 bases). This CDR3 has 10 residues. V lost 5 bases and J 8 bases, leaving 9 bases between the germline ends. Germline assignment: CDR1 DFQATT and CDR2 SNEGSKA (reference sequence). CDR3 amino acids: CSAYREGYTF. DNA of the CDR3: TGCAGTGCTTACAGGGAAGGCTACACCTTC.

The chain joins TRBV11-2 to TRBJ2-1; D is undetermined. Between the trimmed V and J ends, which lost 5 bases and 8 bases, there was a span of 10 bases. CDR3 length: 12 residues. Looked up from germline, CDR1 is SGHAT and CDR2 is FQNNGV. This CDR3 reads CASSPEIYEQFF. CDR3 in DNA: TGTGCCAGCAGCCCAGAAATCTATGAGCAGTTCTTC.

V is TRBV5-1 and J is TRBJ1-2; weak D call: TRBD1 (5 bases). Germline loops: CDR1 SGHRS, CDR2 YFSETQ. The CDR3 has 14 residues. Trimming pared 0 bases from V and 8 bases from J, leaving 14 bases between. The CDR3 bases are TGCGCCAGCAGCTTGGCCTCAGGGTCCGGAGGCTACACCTTC. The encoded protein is CASSLASGSGGYTF.

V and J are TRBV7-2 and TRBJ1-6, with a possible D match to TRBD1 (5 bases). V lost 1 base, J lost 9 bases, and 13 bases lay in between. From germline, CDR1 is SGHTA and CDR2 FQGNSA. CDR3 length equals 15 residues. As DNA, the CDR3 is TGTGCCAGCAGCTTAGTGGTAGGGGCTTTTTCACCCCTCCACTTT. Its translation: CASSLVVGAFSPLHF. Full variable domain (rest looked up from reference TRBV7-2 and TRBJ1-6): GAGVSQSPSNKVTEKGKDVELRCDPISGHTALYWYRQSLGQGLEFLIYFQGNSAPDKSGLPSDRFSAERTGGSVSTLTIQRTQQEDSAVYLCASSLVVGAFSPLHFGNGTRLTVT.

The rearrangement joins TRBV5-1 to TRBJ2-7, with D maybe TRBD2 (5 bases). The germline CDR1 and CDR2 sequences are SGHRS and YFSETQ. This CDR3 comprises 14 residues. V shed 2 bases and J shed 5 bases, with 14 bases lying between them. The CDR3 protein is CASSLKTSGNEQYF. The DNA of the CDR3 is TGCGCCAGCAGCTTAAAGACCTCGGGGAACGAGCAGTACTTC.

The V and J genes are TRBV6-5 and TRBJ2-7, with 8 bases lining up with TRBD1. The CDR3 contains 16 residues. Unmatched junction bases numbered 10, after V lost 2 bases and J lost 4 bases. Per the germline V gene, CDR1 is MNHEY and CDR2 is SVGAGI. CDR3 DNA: TGTGCCAGCAGTTACCGGGACAGGCTAGCGATTTACGAGCAGTACTTC. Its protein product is CASSYRDRLAIYEQYF.

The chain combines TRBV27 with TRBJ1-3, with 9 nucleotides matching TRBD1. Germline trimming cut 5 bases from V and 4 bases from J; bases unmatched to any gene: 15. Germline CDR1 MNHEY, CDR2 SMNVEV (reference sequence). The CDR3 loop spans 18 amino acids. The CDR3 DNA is TGTGCCAGCAGTATAACCGGGACAGGGAGGGTTACAGGAAACACCATATATTTT. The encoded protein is CASSITGTGRVTGNTIYF.

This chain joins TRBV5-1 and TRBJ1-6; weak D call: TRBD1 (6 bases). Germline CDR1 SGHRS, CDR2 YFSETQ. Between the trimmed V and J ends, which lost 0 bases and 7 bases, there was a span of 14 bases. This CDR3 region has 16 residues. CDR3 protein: CASSLDQGLGNSPLHF. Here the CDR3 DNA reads TGCGCCAGCAGCTTGGACCAGGGGTTGGGAAATTCACCCCTCCACTTT.

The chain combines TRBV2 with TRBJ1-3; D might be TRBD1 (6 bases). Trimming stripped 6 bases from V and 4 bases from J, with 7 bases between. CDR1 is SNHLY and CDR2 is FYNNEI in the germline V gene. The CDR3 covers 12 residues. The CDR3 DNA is TGTGCCAGCAGGACAGGAGGAAACACCATATATTTT. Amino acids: CASRTGGNTIYF.

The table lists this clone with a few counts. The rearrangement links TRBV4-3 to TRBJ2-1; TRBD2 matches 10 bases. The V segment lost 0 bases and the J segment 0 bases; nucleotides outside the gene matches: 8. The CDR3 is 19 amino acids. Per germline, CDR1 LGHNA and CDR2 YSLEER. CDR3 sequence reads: CASSQEPSGSRSSYNEQFF. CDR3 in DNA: TGCGCCAGCAGCCAAGAGCCTAGCGGGAGTCGAAGCTCCTACAATGAGCAGTTCTTC.

CDR3 region: CASSLARGDTIYF. The CDR3 bases are TGTGCCAGCAGCTTAGCGCGCGGCGACACCATATATTTT. V and J are TRBV7-2 and TRBJ1-3; D unresolved. The CDR3 loop spans 13 amino acids. Germline-derived CDR1 and CDR2 are SGHTA and FQGNSA. V was trimmed by 0 bases and J by 8 bases, leaving 8 bases between them.

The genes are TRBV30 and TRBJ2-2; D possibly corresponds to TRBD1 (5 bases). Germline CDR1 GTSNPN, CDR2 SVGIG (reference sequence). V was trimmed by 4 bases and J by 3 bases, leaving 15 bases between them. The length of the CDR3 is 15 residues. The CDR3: CAWIVADRYTGELFF. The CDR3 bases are TGTGCCTGGATCGTAGCCGACAGATACACCGGGGAGCTGTTTTTT.

The CDR3 sequence is CTSSSEETGGFLDYGYTF. The CDR3 bases are TGCACCAGCAGCTCAGAAGAGACAGGGGGGTTCCTTGACTATGGCTACACCTTC. The V and J genes are TRBV1 and TRBJ1-2; TRBD1, the D gene given by the table, was not confirmed from the DNA. TRBV1 is described as a pseudogene. This CDR3 has 18 residues.

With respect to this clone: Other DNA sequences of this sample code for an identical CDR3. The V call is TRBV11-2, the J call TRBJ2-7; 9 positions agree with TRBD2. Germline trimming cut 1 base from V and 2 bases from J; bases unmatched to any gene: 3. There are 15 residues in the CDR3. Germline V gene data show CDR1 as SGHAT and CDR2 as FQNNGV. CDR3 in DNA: TGTGCCAGCAGCTTAGGTAGCGGGGGTACCTACGAGCAGTACTTC. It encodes CASSLGSGGTYEQYF.

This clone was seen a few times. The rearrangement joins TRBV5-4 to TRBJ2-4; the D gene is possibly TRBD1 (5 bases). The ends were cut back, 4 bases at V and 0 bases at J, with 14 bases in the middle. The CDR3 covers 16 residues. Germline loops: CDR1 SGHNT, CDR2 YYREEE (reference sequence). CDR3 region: CASSSNDRLAKNIQYF. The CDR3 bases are TGTGCCAGCAGCAGCAACGACAGACTAGCCAAAAACATTCAGTACTTC.

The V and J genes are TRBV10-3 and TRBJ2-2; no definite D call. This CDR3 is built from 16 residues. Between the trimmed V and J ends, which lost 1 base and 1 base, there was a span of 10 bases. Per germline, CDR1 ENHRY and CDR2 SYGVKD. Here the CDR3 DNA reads TGTGCCATCAGTGAGTTCGGTCCGGGGAACACCGGGGAGCTGTTTTTT. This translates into CAISEFGPGNTGELFF.

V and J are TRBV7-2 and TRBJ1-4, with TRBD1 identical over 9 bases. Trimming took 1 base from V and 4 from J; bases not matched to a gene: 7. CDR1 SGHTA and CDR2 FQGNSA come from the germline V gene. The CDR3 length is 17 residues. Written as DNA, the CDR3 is TGTGCCAGCAGCTTAGGAGGGGGACAGGGACTTAATGAAAAACTGTTTTTT. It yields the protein CASSLGGGQGLNEKLFF.

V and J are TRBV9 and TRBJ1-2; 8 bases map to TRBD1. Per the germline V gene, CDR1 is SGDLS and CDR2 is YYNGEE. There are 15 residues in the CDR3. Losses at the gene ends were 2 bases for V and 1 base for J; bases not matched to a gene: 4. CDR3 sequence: CASSVTGADNYGYTF. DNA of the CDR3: TGTGCCAGCAGCGTGACAGGGGCAGATAACTATGGCTACACCTTC.

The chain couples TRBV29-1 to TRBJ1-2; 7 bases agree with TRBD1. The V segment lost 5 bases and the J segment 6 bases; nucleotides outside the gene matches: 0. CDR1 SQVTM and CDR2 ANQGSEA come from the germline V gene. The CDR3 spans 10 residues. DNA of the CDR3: TGCAGCGTTCAGGGGGATGGCTACACCTTC. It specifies CSVQGDGYTF.

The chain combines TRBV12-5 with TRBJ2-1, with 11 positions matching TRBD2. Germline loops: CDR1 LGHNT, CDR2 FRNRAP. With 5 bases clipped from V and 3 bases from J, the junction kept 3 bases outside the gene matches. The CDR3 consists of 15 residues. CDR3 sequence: CASGTGTSGYNEQFF. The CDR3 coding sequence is TGTGCTAGTGGTACCGGGACTAGCGGCTACAATGAGCAGTTCTTC. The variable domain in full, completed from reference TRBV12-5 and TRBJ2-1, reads DARVTQTPRHKVTEMGQEVTMRCQPILGHNTVFWYRQTMMQGLELLAYFRNRAPLDDSGMPKDRFSAEMPDATLATLKIQPSEPRDSAVYFCASGTGTSGYNEQFFGPGTRLTVL.

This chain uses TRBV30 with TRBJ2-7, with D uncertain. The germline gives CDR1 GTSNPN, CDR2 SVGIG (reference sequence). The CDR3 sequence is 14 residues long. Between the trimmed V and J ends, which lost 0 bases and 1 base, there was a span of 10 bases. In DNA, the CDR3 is TGTGCCTGGAGTGTAACGTCAGGTTCCTACGAGCAGTACTTC. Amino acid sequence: CAWSVTSGSYEQYF.

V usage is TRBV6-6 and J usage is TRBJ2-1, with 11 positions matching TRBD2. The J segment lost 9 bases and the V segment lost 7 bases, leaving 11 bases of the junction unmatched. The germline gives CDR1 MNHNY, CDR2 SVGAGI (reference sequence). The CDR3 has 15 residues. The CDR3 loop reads CASIDSSGRAREQFF. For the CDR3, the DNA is TGTGCCAGCATTGACAGTAGCGGGAGGGCCCGTGAGCAGTTCTTC.